This record looks at one T cell receptor beta chain sequence and its context. Some clones are missing from TCRdb's copy, which holds only in-frame ones; the method was immunoSEQ multiplex PCR. The table lists nearly 350,000 clones, about 90% of them singletons. Trimming removed 3 bases from V and 1 base from J, with 9 bases in between. From germline, CDR1 is LGHDT and CDR2 YNNKEL (reference sequence). The CDR3 sequence is 14 residues long. This entry comes from a study of blood T cell repertoires in COVID-19. Study summary: The cDNA or gDNA used as material had been derived from T cells, B-cell-depleted T cells, or PBMCs.

The gene calls are TRBV3-1 (or the pseudogene TRBV3-2) and TRBJ1-1; D might be TRBD1 (5 bases). The clonotype comes from a woman in her fifties or sixties with COVID-19, enrolled during active disease. What was sequenced was peripheral blood. The chain's CDR3 is CASSHSRGNTEAFF. CDR3 sequence (DNA): TGTGCCAGCAGCCATTCTAGGGGGAACACTGAAGCTTTCTTT.